Listed below are T cell receptor beta chains from one sample, sequenced in a study of cytomegalovirus exposure and HLA in healthy donors. Using immunoSEQ multiplex PCR, the repertoire was profiled, and TCRdb retains in-frame clones only, with some absent. The sample contains approximately 140,000 clones, approximately 80% of which appear only once. Sequenced input: PBMCs. These receptors all come from a man aged 18 to 30 in good health and CMV-seronegative. CDR3s include the opening cysteine and the closing phenylalanine or tryptophan. D genes are given only for firm matches. The listing skips clone size in some rows; elsewhere it reads once, few, many or a size class.

V: TRBV19
size: .
J: TRBJ2-1
D: TRBD1
DNA: TGTGCCAGTATCGACCGGGACAGAAACAATGAGCAGTTCTTC
CDR3: CASIDRDRNNEQFF

V: TRBV30
size: .
J: TRBJ2-2
D: TRBD1
DNA: TGTGCCTGGAGTCCTTGGACAGGGGGACCAAGAGGACCCGGGGAGCTGTTTTTT
CDR3: CAWSPWTGGPRGPGELFF

V: TRBV27
size: .
J: TRBJ2-7
D: .
DNA: TGTGCCAGCAGTTCGGACAGATACGGAAGCTCCTACGAGCAGTACTTC
CDR3: CASSSDRYGSSYEQYF

V: TRBV9
size: once
J: TRBJ2-1
D: .
DNA: TGTGCCAGCAGCGTAGTTGGAGGGGGGGGATACAATGAGCAGTTCTTC
CDR3: CASSVVGGGGYNEQFF

V: TRBV6-5
size: .
J: TRBJ2-5
D: TRBD1
DNA: TGTGCCAGCAGTTCCTCCGGGACAGGGGGCAAGGAGCAGTACTTC
CDR3: CASSSSGTGGKEQYF

V: TRBV2
size: .
J: TRBJ2-7
D: TRBD1
DNA: TGTGCCAGCAGTGAAGAAGGGACAGCCCTCTACGAGCAGTACTTC
CDR3: CASSEEGTALYEQYF

V: TRBV10-3
size: .
J: TRBJ2-5
D: TRBD1
DNA: TGTGCCATCAGTGAGAGGGACAGGGGGCCTTACGGGGAGACCCAGTACTTC
CDR3: CAISERDRGPYGETQYF

V: TRBV5-1
size: few
J: TRBJ2-5
D: .
DNA: TGCGCCAGCAGTTTCCAGGGTTCCTCGGTACAAGAGACCCAGTACTTC
CDR3: CASSFQGSSVQETQYF

V: TRBV9
size: .
J: TRBJ1-1
D: .
DNA: TGTGCCAGCAGCGTACACGACGGGGGGGCGCTGAAGAACACTGAAGCTTTCTTT
CDR3: CASSVHDGGALKNTEAFF

V: TRBV7-2
size: .
J: TRBJ2-3
D: .
DNA: TGTGCCAGCAGCCCCTTGAGAGATACGCAGTATTTT
CDR3: CASSPLRDTQYF

V: TRBV19
size: .
J: TRBJ2-1
D: TRBD2
DNA: TGTGCCAGTAGTACTCTAACTAGCGCCTCGCGGGATGAACAGTTCTTC
CDR3: CASSTLTSASRDEQFF

V: TRBV9
size: .
J: TRBJ1-2
D: TRBD1
DNA: TGTGCCAGCAGCGGGCGACAGGGAAAAGCCGCTAACTATGGCTACACCTTC
CDR3: CASSGRQGKAANYGYTF

V: TRBV4-3
size: .
J: TRBJ2-5
D: .
DNA: TGCGCCAGCAGCCAAGCGACTCTTAGGTACCAAGAGACCCAGTACTTC
CDR3: CASSQATLRYQETQYF

V: TRBV5-1
size: .
J: TRBJ1-6
D: TRBD1
DNA: TGCGCCAGCAGCTCCGGGACAGGGGAATCACCCCTCCACTTT
CDR3: CASSSGTGESPLHF

V: TRBV4-1
size: few
J: TRBJ1-2
D: .
DNA: TGCGCCAGCAATGGGGGCTGGGGCTACACCTTC
CDR3: CASNGGWGYTF

V: TRBV4-1
size: .
J: TRBJ1-2
D: .
DNA: TGCGCCAGCAGCCAAGTTGTGTGGCAGACTAACTATGGCTACACCTTC
CDR3: CASSQVVWQTNYGYTF

V: TRBV6-6
size: once
J: TRBJ2-3
D: TRBD2
DNA: TGTGCCAGCAGTCCGGGACTAGCTACAGATACGCAGTATTTT
CDR3: CASSPGLATDTQYF

V: TRBV9
size: .
J: TRBJ2-4
D: .
DNA: TGTGCCAGCAGCGTAGGACTACTAGCCAAAAACATTCAGTACTTC
CDR3: CASSVGLLAKNIQYF

V: TRBV2
size: few
J: TRBJ2-1
D: TRBD2
DNA: TGTGCCAGCAGTATTATGGGGGGGACCTACAATGAGCAGTTCTTC
CDR3: CASSIMGGTYNEQFF

V: TRBV7-6
size: .
J: TRBJ2-7
D: .
DNA: TGTGCCAGCAGCCAAACAGGGATCTCCTACGAGCAGTACTTC
CDR3: CASSQTGISYEQYF

V: TRBV30
size: .
J: TRBJ2-7
D: TRBD2
DNA: TGTGCCTGGAGTGGGATCGGGACTAGCATGCCCTACGAGCAGTACTTC
CDR3: CAWSGIGTSMPYEQYF

V: TRBV9
size: .
J: TRBJ2-3
D: TRBD2
DNA: TGTGCCAGCAGCGTAGCAATTAGCGGGGGGCCAGATACGCAGTATTTT
CDR3: CASSVAISGGPDTQYF

V: TRBV6-6
size: few
J: TRBJ2-1
D: .
DNA: TGTGCCAGCAGTTACTCGAGGGTTTACAATGAGCAGTTCTTC
CDR3: CASSYSRVYNEQFF

V: TRBV28
size: .
J: TRBJ2-7
D: .
DNA: TGTGCCAGCAGCTTACGGGGGGCCGACGAGCAGTACTTC
CDR3: CASSLRGADEQYF

V: TRBV10-3
size: .
J: TRBJ2-5
D: TRBD1
DNA: TGTGCCACGACAAAGTTCCCACAGGGGGAAGGAGAGACCCAGTACTTC
CDR3: CATTKFPQGEGETQYF

V: TRBV7-8
size: .
J: TRBJ2-7
D: .
DNA: TGTGCCAGCAGCTTACTTACAGGGATTTACGAGCAGTACTTC
CDR3: CASSLLTGIYEQYF

V: TRBV7-8
size: .
J: TRBJ2-7
D: .
DNA: TGTGCCAGCAATAATCGCGCTGATGAACCCTACGAGCAGTACTTC
CDR3: CASNNRADEPYEQYF

V: TRBV10-3
size: .
J: TRBJ1-3
D: .
DNA: TGTGCCATCATTGTCAGTGCAGGGCCTGGAAACACCATATATTTT
CDR3: CAIIVSAGPGNTIYF

V: TRBV7-8
size: .
J: TRBJ1-1
D: .
DNA: TGTGCCAGCAGCTCGGCGCTACAGGGCCGTAACACTGAAGCTTTCTTT
CDR3: CASSSALQGRNTEAFF

V: TRBV10-1
size: .
J: TRBJ1-6
D: TRBD1
DNA: TGCGCCAGCAGACGGGACAGCCGTTCACCCCTCCACTTT
CDR3: CASRRDSRSPLHF

V: TRBV28
size: .
J: TRBJ1-6
D: .
DNA: TGTGCCAGCAGTTTAATCGGGGGGCAAAGTTCACCCCTCCACTTT
CDR3: CASSLIGGQSSPLHF

V: TRBV11-3
size: .
J: TRBJ1-1
D: .
DNA: TGTGCCAGCAGCTCGCGGGGGATTGCTGAAGCTTTCTTT
CDR3: CASSSRGIAEAFF

V: TRBV10-3
size: .
J: TRBJ1-5
D: .
DNA: TGTGCCATCAGTCCCGACACGAGCAATCAGCCCCAGCATTTT
CDR3: CAISPDTSNQPQHF

V: TRBV5-1
size: .
J: TRBJ1-1
D: .
DNA: TGCGCCAGCAGCTTGTATCAGGGTTCTGAAGCTTTCTTT
CDR3: CASSLYQGSEAFF

V: TRBV9
size: .
J: TRBJ1-1
D: .
DNA: TGTGCCAGCAGTGAGGCAGGGCTAAACACTGAAGCTTTCTTT
CDR3: CASSEAGLNTEAFF